A single sample gave rise to the 30 T cell receptor beta chains below, sequenced in a study of beta chain features in type 1 diabetes. The study's findings and limits: In every one of the four CD4+ subsets, TCRB CDR3s were moderately but significantly shorter in Type 1 diabetes patients.

Sequencing targeted expressed TCRB transcripts, as all isolated RNA had been reverse transcribed. Repertoires were generated with immunoSEQ multiplex PCR, while TCRdb's copy carries only in-frame clones and drops some. The sample consists of around 360,000 clones, approximately 12% of them appearing once. The antigens for these receptors are not known. Sequencing was carried out using naive CD4+ T cells from blood. The origin of the receptors is a woman between 18 and 30 years old with type 1 diabetes.

CDR3 DNA sequence: TGTGCCAGCGTGCTCTTCAGCGGGGGACGAATCAATGAGCAGTTCTTC. It yields the protein CASVLFSGGRINEQFF. This chain joins TRBV7-2 and TRBJ2-1, with 8 bases aligning to TRBD2. With V trimmed by 8 bases and J by 6 bases, 15 bases remained unmatched. This CDR3 is 16 amino acids long. CDR1 is SGHTA and CDR2 is FQGNSA in the germline V gene.

This clone was found once. This chain uses TRBV9 with TRBJ1-6; D is perhaps TRBD1 (6 bases). CDR3 length: 17 amino acids. Germline values: CDR1 SGDLS, CDR2 YYNGEE. V gave up 3 bases and J gave up 4 bases, with 17 bases separating them. CDR3 region: CASSAGGGARYNSPLHF. The CDR3 DNA sequence: TGTGCCAGCAGCGCCGGTGGGGGGGCGAGATATAATTCACCCCTCCACTTT.

This rearrangement joins TRBV7-2 to TRBJ2-7; D not certain. The V and J ends lost 5 bases and 0 bases respectively, with 14 bases between them. The CDR3 consists of 15 residues. The germline V gene has CDR1 SGHTA and CDR2 FQGNSA. CDR3 protein: CASSPTYLRSYEQYF. For the CDR3, the DNA is TGTGCCAGCAGCCCCACATATCTCCGCTCCTACGAGCAGTACTTC.

The rearrangement uses TRBV4-1 and TRBJ1-2; D gene ambiguous. The CDR3 spans 18 residues. The germline CDR1 and CDR2 sequences are MGHRA and YSYEKL. Between the trimmed V and J ends, which lost 1 base and 0 bases, there was a span of 18 bases. The CDR3 DNA reads as TGCGCCAGCAGCCAAGGGCGAGGCCAGAGGAATGCTAACTATGGCTACACCTTC. This sequence encodes CASSQGRGQRNANYGYTF.

The V gene is TRBV29-1, the J gene TRBJ1-2; D gene unclear. The germline CDR1 and CDR2 sequences are SQVTM and ANQGSEA. The ends were cut back, 3 bases at V and 4 bases at J, with 12 bases in the middle. The CDR3 has 13 amino acids. This CDR3 reads CSVETGSRYGYTF. The CDR3 DNA reads TGCAGCGTTGAGACCGGGTCCCGCTATGGCTACACCTTC.

This rearrangement joins TRBV9 to TRBJ2-7; 7 bases are shared with TRBD2. Germline V CDR1 and CDR2: SGDLS, YYNGEE. There are 15 residues in the CDR3. Trimming removed 4 bases from V and 3 bases from J; junction bases left unmatched: 10. CDR3 in amino acids: CASSPSSGADYEQYF. The CDR3 coding sequence is TGTGCCAGCAGCCCCTCCAGCGGGGCGGACTACGAGCAGTACTTC.

This clone was picked up a small number of times. The V gene is TRBV2, the J gene TRBJ2-7; TRBD2 matches at 9 bases. The CDR3 extends over 15 amino acids. The germline V gene has CDR1 SNHLY and CDR2 FYNNEI. The J segment lost 7 bases and the V segment lost 1 base, leaving 8 bases of the junction unmatched. The CDR3 loop is CASSEGIAGVTEQYF. CDR3 bases: TGTGCCAGCAGTGAAGGTATAGCGGGAGTAACGGAGCAGTACTTC.

In its sample, this clone was seen a few times. The V call is TRBV13, the J call TRBJ2-1; 14 nucleotides match TRBD2. This CDR3 region has 14 residues. The J segment lost 12 bases and the V segment lost 5 bases, leaving 6 bases of the junction unmatched. Germline CDR1 PRHDT, CDR2 FYEKMQ (reference sequence). The CDR3, as DNA: TGTGCCAGCAGCCCCCCCGGGACTAGCGGGAGGCAGTTCTTC. As protein: CASSPPGTSGRQFF.

This clone has only a few counts. The chain combines TRBV28 with TRBJ1-1; TRBD1 agrees at 7 bases. CDR1 and CDR2 (germline): MDHEN, SYDVKM. V shed 8 bases, J shed 3 bases, and the junction held 6 bases outside the gene matches. This CDR3 contains 13 residues. The CDR3 region is CASHRGRDTEAFF. Written as DNA, the CDR3 is TGTGCCAGCCACAGGGGCAGGGACACTGAAGCTTTCTTT. Full variable domain (remainder filled in from reference TRBV28 and TRBJ1-1): DVKVTQSSRYLVKRTGEKVFLECVQDMDHENMFWYRQDPGLGLRLIYFSYDVKMKEKGDIPEGYSVSREKKERFSLILESASTNQTSMYLCASHRGRDTEAFFGQGTRLTVV.

V and J are TRBV27 and TRBJ2-5; tentatively, D is TRBD1 (5 bases). Germline V lookup: CDR1 MNHEY, CDR2 SMNVEV (reference sequence). V was pared by 7 bases and J by 3 bases, with 12 bases between. The CDR3 has 13 amino acids. The CDR3 region is CASKKGAEETQYF. CDR3 in DNA: TGTGCCAGCAAAAAAGGGGCTGAAGAGACCCAGTACTTC.

The table lists this clone with a few counts. The chain is built from TRBV19 and TRBJ2-1; a weak D match, TRBD2 (7 bases). V dropped 4 bases and J dropped 0 bases, with 16 bases sitting between them. Per germline, CDR1 LNHDA and CDR2 SQIVND (reference sequence). This CDR3 contains 17 residues. The CDR3 region has the DNA TGTGCCAGTAGTAGGCTCGGGCGGGGGCGCTCCTACAATGAGCAGTTCTTC. It yields the protein CASSRLGRGRSYNEQFF.

In the case of this clone: The junction and the germline gene differ at one end; a read error may be behind it. J is TRBJ2-5 and V is TRBV7-7; 9 bases align to TRBD1. Germline assignment: CDR1 SSHAT and CDR2 FNYEAQ (reference sequence). The CDR3 is 16 residues long. CDR3 loop: CASSLVGQGSPETQYF. CDR3 nucleotide sequence: TGTGCTAGCAGCCTCGTGGGACAGGGTTCCCCAGAGACCCAGTACTTC.

The chain recombines TRBV9 with TRBJ2-5; 8 bases agree with TRBD2. Germline CDR1 is SGDLS and CDR2 is YYNGEE. The length of the CDR3 is 15 residues. V shed 2 bases and J 2 bases; nucleotides not matched to a gene: 5. CDR3 in DNA: TGTGCCAGCAGCGTTTCCCGGGGGGGGCAAGAGACCCAGTACTTC. Encoded protein: CASSVSRGGQETQYF. Variable domain in full (rest from reference TRBV9 and TRBJ2-5): DSGVTQTPKHLITATGQRVTLRCSPRSGDLSVYWYQQSLDQGLQFLIQYYNGEERAKGNILERFSAQQFPDLHSELNLSSLELGDSALYFCASSVSRGGQETQYFGPGTRLLVL.

V gene TRBV18 combines with J gene TRBJ1-2; TRBD1 is a possible D gene (5 bases). The germline gives CDR1 KGHSH, CDR2 LQKENI. V lost 3 bases and J 2 bases, leaving 13 bases between the germline ends. The CDR3 runs 15 residues. CDR3 DNA sequence: TGTGCCAGCTCACCGACAGCACAAGCCAACTATGGCTACACCTTC. This translates into CASSPTAQANYGYTF. The whole variable domain, remainder taken from reference TRBV18 and TRBJ1-2, is NAGVMQNPRHLVRRRGQEARLRCSPMKGHSHVYWYRQLPEEGLKFMVYLQKENIIDESGMPKERFSAEFPKEGPSILRIQQVVRGDSAAYFCASSPTAQANYGYTFGSGTRLTVV.

The gene calls are TRBV29-1 and TRBJ2-1; tentative D call: TRBD1 (5 bases). The germline V gene encodes CDR1 SQVTM and CDR2 ANQGSEA. The CDR3 length is 17 residues. With 3 bases removed from V and 0 bases from J, the gap between germline ends came to 18 bases. The chain's CDR3 is CSVDLPQGKSSYNEQFF. The CDR3 bases are TGCAGCGTTGACCTCCCCCAGGGAAAGAGCTCCTACAATGAGCAGTTCTTC.

The chain recombines TRBV7-9 with TRBJ2-1; no firm D call. Trimming took 4 bases from V and 8 from J, leaving 3 bases between them. CDR3 length: 10 amino acids. Germline V gives CDR1 SEHNR, CDR2 FQNEAQ (reference sequence). The CDR3 is CASSSDEQFF. For the CDR3, the DNA is TGTGCCAGCAGCTCGGATGAGCAGTTCTTC.

The gene calls are TRBV23-1 and TRBJ1-4; maybe TRBD1 (6 bases). TRBV23-1 is reported as an ORF; its role is uncertain. The length of the CDR3 is 14 residues. The V end lost 8 bases, the J end lost 7 bases, and 17 bases lay between the germline ends. The CDR3 spells CASWNGTNLEKLFF. The DNA for the CDR3 is TGCGCCAGCTGGAACGGGACAAACCTTGAAAAACTGTTTTTT.

V and J are TRBV5-1 and TRBJ2-7; 8 bases map to TRBD1. J lost 5 bases, V lost 0 bases, and 4 bases had no gene match. Germline V lookup: CDR1 SGHRS, CDR2 YFSETQ. CDR3 length: 14 amino acids. As DNA, the CDR3 is TGCGCCAGCAGCTTGGGGCAGGGGGCTAACGAGCAGTACTTC. Translated, it gives CASSLGQGANEQYF.

This clone appeared a few times. V and J are TRBV14 and TRBJ2-7, with TRBD2 matching 12 bases. There are 16 residues in the CDR3. Germline loops: CDR1 SGHDN, CDR2 FVKESK. V trimming: 4 bases; J trimming: 1 base; junction bases outside the gene matches: 5. In DNA, the CDR3 is TGTGCCAGCAGCCTAGGACTAGCGGGAAGTTCCTACGAGCAGTACTTC. This encodes CASSLGLAGSSYEQYF.

This chain links TRBV6-5 with TRBJ2-1; a weak D match, TRBD2 (6 bases). The CDR3 runs to 13 residues. V was cut by 6 bases and J by 15 bases, with 21 bases left in between. Germline assignment: CDR1 MNHEY and CDR2 SVGAGI. CDR3 protein: CASSLGGRRGLFF. The DNA of the CDR3 is TGTGCCAGCAGCCTCGGGGGACGGAGAGGACTGTTCTTC.

The sample holds a few counts of this clone. The V call is TRBV5-6, the J call TRBJ1-1; possible D gene TRBD1, 5 bases. V was trimmed by 4 bases and J by 5 bases, leaving 15 bases between them. CDR3 length: 14 amino acids. Germline V gives CDR1 SGHDT, CDR2 YYEEEE. DNA for the CDR3: TGTGCCAGCAGCCCGGGACTGAAGGGGACTGAAGCTTTCTTT. It encodes CASSPGLKGTEAFF.

The chain uses TRBV5-6 and TRBJ1-1, with 7 bases that match TRBD1. The germline V gene has CDR1 SGHDT and CDR2 YYEEEE. CDR3 size: 14 residues. Unmatched junction bases numbered 4, after V lost 4 bases and J lost 1 base. The DNA of the CDR3 is TGTGCCAGCAGCCTTGGGGACAGGAACACTGAAGCTTTCTTT. It is translated as CASSLGDRNTEAFF.

The chain combines TRBV23-1 with TRBJ2-1, with 8 bases aligning to TRBD1. TRBV23-1 is an ORF for which the function is uncertain. This CDR3 is 13 amino acids long. Unmatched junction bases numbered 10, after V lost 9 bases and J lost 9 bases. CDR3 loop: CARPGTGNAEQFF. The CDR3 DNA follows: TGCGCCAGACCCGGGACAGGTAATGCTGAGCAGTTCTTC.

This chain joins TRBV19 and TRBJ2-2; 8 bases align to TRBD1. The CDR3 runs to 15 residues. CDR1 is LNHDA, CDR2 SQIVND, per germline (reference sequence). The ends lost 4 bases at V and 5 bases at J; junction bases unmatched: 6. The CDR3 DNA follows: TGTGCCAGTAGTAATGCAGGGGGCCGGACCGGGGAGCTGTTTTTT. Its protein is CASSNAGGRTGELFF.

This clone was seen a handful of times. J is TRBJ2-3 and V is TRBV28; D not resolved. Trimming took 3 bases from V and 2 from J, leaving 9 bases between them. Germline CDR1 reads MDHEN; CDR2 reads SYDVKM. The CDR3 covers 14 residues. The CDR3: CASSLKQVTDTQYF. The CDR3 nucleotides are TGTGCCAGCAGTTTGAAGCAAGTCACAGATACGCAGTATTTT.

The table lists this clone with a few counts. This rearrangement joins TRBV5-4 to TRBJ2-1; 9 positions match TRBD2. The V gene end was trimmed by 4 bases and the J gene end by 4 bases; junction bases not matched to a gene: 9. Germline CDR1 is SGHNT and CDR2 is YYREEE (reference sequence). The CDR3 loop spans 16 amino acids. CDR3: CASSPYSGSVYNEQFF. The CDR3 DNA reads TGTGCCAGCAGCCCATATAGCGGGAGCGTTTACAATGAGCAGTTCTTC.

This clone was counted between two and nine times. The chain recombines TRBV10-3 with TRBJ2-5; 9 bases are a match to TRBD1. The CDR3 spans 15 residues. Germline V gene data show CDR1 as ENHRY and CDR2 as SYGVKD. The V and J ends lost 3 bases and 4 bases, in that order; junction bases with no gene match: 6. CDR3 protein: CAISEDRGLGETQYF. The DNA for the CDR3 is TGTGCCATCAGTGAAGACAGGGGGTTGGGAGAGACCCAGTACTTC.

CDR3 bases: TGTGCCAGCAGTCAACAGGGCCAGCTAGCCAAAAACATTCAGTACTTC. Translation: CASSQQGQLAKNIQYF. V gene TRBV28 combines with J gene TRBJ2-4, with D perhaps matching TRBD1 (6 bases). CDR1 and CDR2 from the germline V gene are MDHEN and SYDVKM. The CDR3 runs to 16 residues. V lost 5 bases and J lost 0, with 14 bases in between.

This chain connects TRBV7-2 to TRBJ2-1; 9 nucleotides match TRBD1. The germline V gene encodes CDR1 SGHTA and CDR2 FQGNSA. The length of the CDR3 is 15 residues. V lost 6 bases, J lost 5 bases, and 8 bases stayed unmatched. This CDR3 is CASRLPGQGHNEQFF. The CDR3 region has the DNA TGTGCCAGCAGACTCCCGGGACAGGGCCACAATGAGCAGTTCTTC.

J is TRBJ2-3 and V is TRBV27; D is perhaps TRBD1 (5 bases). This CDR3 is 14 amino acids long. Germline loops: CDR1 MNHEY, CDR2 SMNVEV (reference sequence). Trimming cost V 4 bases and J 4 bases, with 12 bases left between them. CDR3 DNA sequence: TGTGCCAGCAGTTACCAGGGCCGCGCAGATACGCAGTATTTT. Its translation is CASSYQGRADTQYF.